These T cell receptor beta chains were read from a single sample in a study of cytomegalovirus exposure and HLA in healthy donors. The assay was immunoSEQ multiplex PCR, and TCRdb's table has in-frame clones only and misses some. This sample has 80,000 to 130,000 clones; 65% to 75% occur once, and the top ten carry less than 5%. Sequenced input: PBMCs. The receptors were gathered from a woman between 18 and 29 years old in good health and CMV-seropositive. Each CDR3 is given with its conserved first and last residue. A D gene is named only where the DNA matches it firmly. Only some rows state a clone size, as once, few, many or a class for expanded clones.

>TRBD1|TRBJ2-3|.|TRBV5-6
CASSLRAGGRDTQYF
TGTGCCAGCAGCTTGCGGGCAGGGGGCAGAGATACGCAGTATTTT
>.|TRBJ2-7|.|TRBV7-8
CASSLYQARGTYEQYF
TGTGCCAGCAGCTTATATCAGGCTAGAGGGACCTACGAGCAGTACTTC
>TRBD2|TRBJ2-7|.|TRBV28
CASRTSGRTYEQYF
TGTGCCAGCAGAACTAGCGGGAGGACCTACGAGCAGTACTTC
>TRBD2|TRBJ2-3|.|TRBV6-4
CASSDTSGKSDTQYF
TGTGCCAGCAGTGACACTAGCGGGAAATCAGATACGCAGTATTTT
>TRBD1|TRBJ2-7|once|TRBV29-1
CSVGQPSSYEQYF
TGCAGCGTGGGACAGCCAAGCTCCTACGAGCAGTACTTC
>TRBD2|TRBJ2-1|.|TRBV4-3
CASSQPTSRSYNEQFF
TGCGCCAGCAGCCAACCGACTAGCAGGTCCTACAATGAGCAGTTCTTC
>.|TRBJ1-5|few|TRBV7-8
CASRSGNQPQHF
TGTGCCAGCAGGTCGGGAAATCAGCCCCAGCATTTT
>TRBD2|TRBJ2-5|.|TRBV7-8
CASSGQSGSGETQYF
TGTGCCAGCAGCGGCCAAAGCGGGAGCGGAGAGACCCAGTACTTC
>TRBD2|TRBJ2-1|.|TRBV27
CASSFAGGPVDEQFF
TGTGCCAGCAGTTTTGCGGGAGGGCCCGTTGATGAGCAGTTCTTC
>.|TRBJ1-3|.|TRBV18
CASSLSRVSGNTIYF
TGTGCCAGCTCATTGAGCAGGGTGTCTGGAAACACCATATATTTT
>.|TRBJ1-1|.|TRBV7-9
CATDRLVNTEAFF
TGTGCCACCGACAGGTTAGTGAACACTGAAGCTTTCTTT
>.|TRBJ2-7|.|TRBV13
CASSTARDSTYEQYF
TGTGCCAGCAGCACAGCCCGGGACTCAACCTACGAGCAGTACTTC
>TRBD2|TRBJ2-3|.|TRBV12-5
CASGFTPSGRAPTDTQYF
TGTGCTAGTGGTTTTACCCCGAGCGGGAGGGCCCCTACAGATACGCAGTATTTT
>.|TRBJ2-5|few|TRBV30
CAWSKRLRETQYF
TGTGCCTGGAGTAAGCGCCTCCGGGAGACCCAGTACTTC
>.|TRBJ2-1|few|TRBV7-2
CASSLDGSLREQFF
TGTGCCAGCAGCTTAGACGGGAGTTTGCGTGAGCAGTTCTTC
>TRBD1|TRBJ1-2|.|TRBV14
CASSQDADRVDGYTF
TGTGCCAGCAGCCAAGATGCGGACAGGGTGGATGGCTACACCTTC
>TRBD2|TRBJ2-1|once|TRBV9
CASSSLSWTSALNSYNEQFF
TGTGCCAGCAGCTCGCTATCTTGGACTAGCGCCTTAAACTCCTACAATGAGCAGTTCTTC